The source of this TCR beta chain is a study of technical replicates of blood from a few donors. Sequenced by immunoSEQ multiplex PCR; TCRdb stores in-frame clones only, minus some. Among about 54,000 clones listed, about 93% were seen once. Trimming cost V 6 bases and J 2 bases; bases outside gene matches: 8. The CDR3 contains 14 residues. Germline CDR1 and CDR2: SGDLS and YYNGEE. The origin of this receptor is a human donor in good health. The V and J genes are TRBV9 and TRBJ2-7; TRBD1 aligns across 7 bases. The material sequenced was T cells isolated from PBMCs. The CDR3 DNA reads as TGTGCCAGCACCCGGGACAGCCAAGCCTACGAGCAGTACTTC. Its protein is CASTRDSQAYEQYF. Together with reference TRBV9 and TRBJ2-7, the CDR3 gives the full variable domain: DSGVTQTPKHLITATGQRVTLRCSPRSGDLSVYWYQQSLDQGLQFLIQYYNGEERAKGNILERFSAQQFPDLHSELNLSSLELGDSALYFCASTRDSQAYEQYFGPGTRLTVT.